One sample yielded the 26 T cell receptor beta chains listed below, sequenced in a study of cytomegalovirus exposure and HLA in healthy donors. Primers included in the PCR were 60 Vbeta and 13 Jbeta primers. This table comes from immunoSEQ multiplex PCR, and its TCRdb copy is limited to in-frame clones, with some not included. The repertoire holds about 140,000 clones, around four fifths seen once, with roughly 1.4% in the top ten. Specimen: PBMCs. The receptors here all came from a man in his thirties or forties in good health and CMV-seropositive.

V and J are TRBV29-1 and TRBJ2-7; 9 bases line up with TRBD1. V lost 6 bases, J lost 6 bases, and 15 bases stayed unmatched. The germline V gene has CDR1 SQVTM and CDR2 ANQGSEA. The CDR3 runs 15 residues. The CDR3 reads CSVAEGDREFAEQYF. Written as DNA, the CDR3 is TGCAGCGTCGCTGAAGGGGACAGGGAGTTTGCCGAGCAGTACTTC.

The chain combines TRBV28 with TRBJ2-5; 8 nucleotides align to TRBD2. CDR3 size: 16 residues. CDR1 and CDR2 from the germline V gene are MDHEN and SYDVKM. With V trimmed by 3 bases and J by 4 bases, 10 bases remained unmatched. The DNA of the CDR3 is TGTGCCAGCAGTTTCTCGGGGGGGCAAGGGCTAGAGACCCAGTACTTC. It is translated as CASSFSGGQGLETQYF.

This sequence joins TRBV15 and TRBJ2-1; the D gene is possibly TRBD2 (6 bases). This CDR3 is 15 amino acids long. Germline V CDR1 and CDR2: LNHNV, YYDKDF (reference sequence). V was trimmed by 4 bases and J by 0 bases, leaving 10 bases between them. The CDR3 loop reads CATSNRGSSYNEQFF. CDR3 nucleotide sequence: TGTGCCACCAGCAATCGGGGGAGCTCCTACAATGAGCAGTTCTTC.

This clone was counted a single time. The gene calls are TRBV5-4 and TRBJ1-2; D perhaps matches TRBD1 (5 bases). This CDR3 is built from 13 residues. The ends were cut back, 0 bases at V and 8 bases at J, with 11 bases in the middle. Germline lookup yields CDR1 SGHNT and CDR2 YYREEE (reference sequence). This chain's CDR3 is CASSLDQGYGYTF. The CDR3, as DNA: TGTGCCAGCAGCTTGGATCAGGGTTACGGCTACACCTTC.

The chain couples TRBV10-1 to TRBJ2-5; TRBD1 matches at 7 bases. The junction had 12 bases not matched to a gene; V was cut back by 5 bases and J by 0 bases. The CDR3 covers 17 residues. Germline-derived CDR1 and CDR2 are WNHNN and SYGVQD (reference sequence). The CDR3 DNA follows: TGCGCCAGCAGTCCCAACAGGGGCCAATTATACCAAGAGACCCAGTACTTC. Translation: CASSPNRGQLYQETQYF.

This clone showed up just once. The chain joins TRBV7-6 to TRBJ2-6, with D possibly TRBD1 on 5 matching bases. The V gene lost 1 base and the J gene lost 0 bases, with 13 bases spanning the gap. Germline V gene data show CDR1 as SGHVS and CDR2 as FNYEAQ. The CDR3 has 18 residues. For the CDR3, the DNA is TGTGCCAGCAGCTTAGGGGGCCAGGGTTCCTCTGGGGCCAACGTCCTGACTTTC. The encoded protein is CASSLGGQGSSGANVLTF.

J is TRBJ2-1 and V is TRBV7-6; no clear D gene. The CDR3 covers 13 residues. Deletions cut 0 bases from V and 15 bases from J, with 15 bases between. The germline gives CDR1 SGHVS, CDR2 FNYEAQ. CDR3 sequence (DNA): TGTGCCAGCAGCTTAGCGTCTAGTGGTAGTGTGTTCTTC. Translated, it gives CASSLASSGSVFF.

This chain links TRBV7-2 with TRBJ2-5; maybe TRBD2 (7 bases). V dropped 0 bases and J dropped 5 bases, with 16 bases sitting between them. CDR1 SGHTA and CDR2 FQGNSA come from the germline V gene. CDR3 length: 16 residues. The CDR3 reads CASSLAGGGVTETQYF. CDR3 bases: TGTGCCAGCAGCTTAGCGGGAGGGGGGGTTACGGAGACCCAGTACTTC.

This chain uses TRBV27 with TRBJ2-1; 8 positions match TRBD2. This CDR3 has 15 amino acids. V dropped 2 bases and J dropped 7; count of bases not matched to a gene: 7. Germline CDR1 is MNHEY and CDR2 is SMNVEV (reference sequence). CDR3 loop: CASSLGTRAPNEQFF. CDR3 sequence (DNA): TGTGCCAGCAGTTTAGGGACTAGGGCCCCTAATGAGCAGTTCTTC.

This rearrangement joins TRBV5-1 to TRBJ2-7, with D possibly matching TRBD2 (5 bases). The CDR3 extends over 12 amino acids. V lost 4 bases to trimming and J lost 2 bases, with 7 bases between them. Looked up from germline, CDR1 is SGHRS and CDR2 is YFSETQ. This CDR3 reads CASSPGAYEQYF. Written as DNA, the CDR3 is TGCGCCAGCAGCCCCGGGGCCTACGAGCAGTACTTC.

The chain joins TRBV14 to TRBJ2-3; 9 bases are a match to TRBD2. The CDR3 has 19 residues. In germline, CDR1 is SGHDN, CDR2 FVKESK. V lost 0 bases and J lost 2; bases outside the gene matches: 12. CDR3 residues: CASSQEVAPLAGTTDTQYF. Here the CDR3 DNA reads TGTGCCAGCAGCCAAGAAGTTGCCCCGCTAGCGGGAACCACAGATACGCAGTATTTT.

This chain connects TRBV30 to TRBJ2-5; the match to TRBD2 covers 13 bases. Germline V gene lookup returns CDR1 GTSNPN and CDR2 SVGIG (reference sequence). J lost 5 bases, V lost 4 bases, and 7 bases had no gene match. The CDR3 has 15 amino acids. The CDR3 DNA reads TGTGCCTGGAAAACCGGGACTAGCGGGGTTGAGACCCAGTACTTC. Translated: CAWKTGTSGVETQYF.

This sequence joins TRBV5-1 and TRBJ2-5; perhaps TRBD1 as D (6 bases). The V and J ends lost 0 bases and 2 bases respectively, with 14 bases between them. Germline V gene data show CDR1 as SGHRS and CDR2 as YFSETQ. The CDR3 consists of 16 residues. The CDR3 reads CASSLVGRGQQETQYF. DNA of the CDR3: TGCGCCAGCAGCTTGGTTGGCAGGGGCCAGCAAGAGACCCAGTACTTC.

The genes are TRBV4-1 and TRBJ1-2; D is perhaps TRBD1 (6 bases). Germline CDR1 reads MGHRA; CDR2 reads YSYEKL. This CDR3 contains 15 residues. V lost 0 bases and J lost 5, with 13 bases in between. The CDR3 DNA follows: TGCGCCAGCAGCCAAGAGGACAGTTTTCCATATGGCTACACCTTC. Translated, it gives CASSQEDSFPYGYTF.

The chain recombines TRBV28 with TRBJ2-7, with D possibly being TRBD1 (6 bases). The V gene's germline CDR1 is MDHEN and CDR2 SYDVKM. The CDR3 extends over 17 amino acids. V lost 6 bases and J 0 bases, leaving 21 bases between the germline ends. In DNA, the CDR3 is TGTGCCAGCAGGTTGTGGAGAGGGGGATATGACTCCTACGAGCAGTACTTC. Amino acids: CASRLWRGGYDSYEQYF.

The CDR3 protein is CASSRGQGTGANVLTF. The CDR3 region has the DNA TGCGCCAGCAGCAGAGGACAGGGTACCGGGGCCAACGTCCTGACTTTC. The chain has TRBV5-1 and TRBJ2-6; 8 bases fit TRBD1. CDR3 size: 16 residues. CDR1 and CDR2 (germline): SGHRS, YFSETQ. J was trimmed by 4 bases and V by 4 bases; bases with no gene match: 7.

The chain combines TRBV11-3 with TRBJ1-1, with 10 bases fitting TRBD1. J was trimmed by 4 bases and V by 5 bases; bases with no gene match: 1. Looked up from germline, CDR1 is SGHNT and CDR2 is YENEEA. This CDR3 has 13 residues. The CDR3 sequence: CASSRTGGTEAFF. In DNA, the CDR3 is TGTGCCAGCAGCCGGACAGGGGGCACTGAAGCTTTCTTT.

This clone was recorded only once. The V and J genes are TRBV9 and TRBJ2-2; unclear D gene. Trimming removed 3 bases at V and 0 bases at J, with 9 bases between. CDR3 length equals 15 residues. Germline V CDR1 and CDR2: SGDLS, YYNGEE. The CDR3 protein is CASSATDANTGELFF. The CDR3 DNA sequence: TGTGCCAGCAGCGCTACAGACGCGAACACCGGGGAGCTGTTTTTT.

J is TRBJ2-1 and V is TRBV28; perhaps TRBD1 as D (6 bases). Trimming left V 6 bases short and J 12 bases short, with 15 bases between. CDR3 length: 12 residues. Germline loops: CDR1 MDHEN, CDR2 SYDVKM. CDR3 sequence reads: CASSELQGGQFF. CDR3 DNA: TGTGCCAGCAGCGAATTACAGGGTGGGCAGTTCTTC.

The chain couples TRBV6-1 to TRBJ2-1; the match to TRBD1 covers 7 bases. The CDR3 consists of 15 residues. The trim removed 1 base at V and 5 bases at J, leaving 5 bases unmatched. Germline V CDR1 and CDR2: MNHNS, SASEGT. CDR3 amino acids: CASSEGGGQHNEQFF. CDR3 DNA sequence: TGTGCCAGCAGTGAAGGTGGGGGACAGCACAATGAGCAGTTCTTC.

J is TRBJ1-1 and V is TRBV19; D is possibly TRBD1 (5 bases). The germline CDR1 and CDR2 sequences are LNHDA and SQIVND (reference sequence). The CDR3 length is 12 residues. V dropped 7 bases and J dropped 1 base, with 7 bases sitting between them. CDR3 region: CASTTGNTEAFF. In DNA, the CDR3 is TGTGCCAGTACCACAGGGAACACTGAAGCTTTCTTT.

The chain has TRBV9 and TRBJ2-7, with TRBD1 as a possible D gene (5 bases). This CDR3 has 14 amino acids. Trimming removed 4 bases at V and 1 base at J, with 12 bases between. The germline gives CDR1 SGDLS, CDR2 YYNGEE. The CDR3 coding sequence is TGTGCCAGCAGCATAAGTGCAGGGTCCTACGAGCAGTACTTC. Its translation is CASSISAGSYEQYF. The full variable domain, rest sourced from reference TRBV9 and TRBJ2-7, is DSGVTQTPKHLITATGQRVTLRCSPRSGDLSVYWYQQSLDQGLQFLIQYYNGEERAKGNILERFSAQQFPDLHSELNLSSLELGDSALYFCASSISAGSYEQYFGPGTRLTVT.

This clone turned up a few times. The rearrangement links TRBV5-8 to TRBJ1-1, with D unclear. Germline V lookup: CDR1 SGHTS, CDR2 YDEGEE. V lost 1 base and J 3 bases, leaving 7 bases between the germline ends. The CDR3 is 13 residues long. The CDR3, as DNA: TGTGCCAGCAGCTTGAATCGGGACACTGAAGCTTTCTTT. Amino acid sequence: CASSLNRDTEAFF.

The CDR3 nucleotides read TGTGCCAGCAGCTTAGTTGACAGCGTAAATCAGCCCCAGCATTTT. It codes for CASSLVDSVNQPQHF. This chain uses TRBV7-8 with TRBJ1-5, with TRBD1 as a possible D gene (5 bases). The CDR3 is 15 residues long. In germline, CDR1 is SGHVS, CDR2 FQNEAQ. V was pared by 1 base and J by 4 bases, with 11 bases between.

The rearrangement uses TRBV7-9 and TRBJ2-5, with D unresolved. Germline V gene sequence: CDR1 SEHNR, CDR2 FQNEAQ (reference sequence). V shed 1 base and J shed 2 bases, with 5 bases lying between them. The CDR3 sequence is 13 residues long. The CDR3 reads CASSLDGQETQYF. As DNA, the CDR3 is TGTGCCAGCAGCTTAGACGGTCAAGAGACCCAGTACTTC.

This clone was counted a few times. The V call is TRBV5-4, the J call TRBJ1-2, with D unresolved. This CDR3 comprises 12 residues. Germline-derived CDR1 and CDR2 are SGHNT and YYREEE (reference sequence). Trimming removed 0 bases from V and 10 bases from J, with 10 bases in between. CDR3 bases: TGTGCCAGCAGCTTGGGCCGCAGTATCTACACCTTC. This sequence encodes CASSLGRSIYTF. The whole variable domain, remainder taken from reference TRBV5-4 and TRBJ1-2, is ETGVTQSPTHLIKTRGQQVTLRCSSQSGHNTVSWYQQALGQGPQFIFQYYREEENGRGNFPPRFSGLQFPNYSSELNVNALELDDSALYLCASSLGRSIYTFGSGTRLTVV.